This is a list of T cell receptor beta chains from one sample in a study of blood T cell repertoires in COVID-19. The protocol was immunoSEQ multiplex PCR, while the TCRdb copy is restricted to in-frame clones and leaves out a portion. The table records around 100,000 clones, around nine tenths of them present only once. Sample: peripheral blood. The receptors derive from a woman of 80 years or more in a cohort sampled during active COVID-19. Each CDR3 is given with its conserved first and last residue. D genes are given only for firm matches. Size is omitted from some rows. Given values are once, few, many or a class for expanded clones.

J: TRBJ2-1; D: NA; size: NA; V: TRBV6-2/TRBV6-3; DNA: TGTGCCAGCAGTTACGAGGGTTTACCTAAATTTAGCCATGAGCAGTTCTTC; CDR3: CASSYEGLPKFSHEQFF
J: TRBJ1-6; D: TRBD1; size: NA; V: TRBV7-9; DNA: TGTGCCAGCAGCCTACAAGACAGGGCAAATTCACCCCTCCACTTT; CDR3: CASSLQDRANSPLHF
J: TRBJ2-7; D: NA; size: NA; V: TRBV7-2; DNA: TGTGCCAGCAGCGAGAAGGGGTCCTACGAGCAGTACTTC; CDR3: CASSEKGSYEQYF
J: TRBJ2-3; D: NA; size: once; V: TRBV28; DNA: TGTGCCAGCAGTACCCGGGAGATGACAGATACGCAGTATTTT; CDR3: CASSTREMTDTQYF
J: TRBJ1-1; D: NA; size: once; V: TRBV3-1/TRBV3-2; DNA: TGTGCCAGCAGCTCCATCCAAGGACAGACTGAAGCTTTCTTT; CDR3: CASSSIQGQTEAFF
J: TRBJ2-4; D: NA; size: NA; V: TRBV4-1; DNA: TGCGCCAGCAGCCAACGGACAGGGGAGGGAGCGGGAGGGAACATTCAGTACTTC; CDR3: CASSQRTGEGAGGNIQYF
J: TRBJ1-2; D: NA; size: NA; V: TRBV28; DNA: TGTGCCAGCAGTCCCCCGGGTGGGGGCTACACCTTC; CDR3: CASSPPGGGYTF
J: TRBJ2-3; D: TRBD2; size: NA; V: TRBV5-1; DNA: TGCGCCAGCAGCACAGCGGGGGGGCCGTCGCAGTATTTT; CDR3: CASSTAGGPSQYF
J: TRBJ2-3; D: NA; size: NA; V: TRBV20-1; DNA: TGCAGTGCGTACCTAGCAGCGGCGCAGTATTTT; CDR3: CSAYLAAAQYF
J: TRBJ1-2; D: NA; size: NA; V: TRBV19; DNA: TGTGCCAGTACAGCCCGAGGTGGAAATTATGGCTACACCTTC; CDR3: CASTARGGNYGYTF
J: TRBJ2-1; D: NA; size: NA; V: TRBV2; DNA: TGTGCCAGCAGTCCATACAATGAGCAGTTCTTC; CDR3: CASSPYNEQFF
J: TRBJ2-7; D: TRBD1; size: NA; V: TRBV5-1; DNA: TGCGCCAGCAGCTTGGCGGGGACAGGGGCCTACGAGCAGTACTTC; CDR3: CASSLAGTGAYEQYF
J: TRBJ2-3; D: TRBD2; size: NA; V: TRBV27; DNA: TGTGCCAGCAGTGAGCTAGGGACTAGCGGGGGGAGCTCAGATACGCAGTATTTT; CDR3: CASSELGTSGGSSDTQYF
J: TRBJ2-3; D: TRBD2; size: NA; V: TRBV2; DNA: TGTGCCAGCAGTGCCCCCGGGACTAATACGCAGTATTTT; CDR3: CASSAPGTNTQYF
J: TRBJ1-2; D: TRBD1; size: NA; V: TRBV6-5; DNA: TGTGCCAGCAGTTTCGGACAGGGATGGTCCAATGATGGCTACACCTTC; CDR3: CASSFGQGWSNDGYTF
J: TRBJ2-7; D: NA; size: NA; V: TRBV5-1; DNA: TGCGCCAGCAGCCCCGGACAGGGCGGGGGCGAGCAGTACTTC; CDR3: CASSPGQGGGEQYF
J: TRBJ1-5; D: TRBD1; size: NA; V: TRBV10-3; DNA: TGTGCCATCAGTGCGGACAGGGGGCTTAGCAATCAGCCCCAGCATTTT; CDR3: CAISADRGLSNQPQHF
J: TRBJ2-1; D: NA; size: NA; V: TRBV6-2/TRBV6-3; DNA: TGTGCCAGCAGCAGGACTCACAATGAGCAGTTCTTC; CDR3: CASSRTHNEQFF
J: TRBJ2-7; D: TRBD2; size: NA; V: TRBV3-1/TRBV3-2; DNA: TGTGCCAGCAGCCCCTATGGACTAGCGGGAGAGGACGAGCAGTACTTC; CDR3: CASSPYGLAGEDEQYF
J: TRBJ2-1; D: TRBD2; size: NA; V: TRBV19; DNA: TGTGCCAGTAATTCTCGTGGTCGAGGACTAGCGGGAGTGAGAAATGAGCAGTTCTTC; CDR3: CASNSRGRGLAGVRNEQFF
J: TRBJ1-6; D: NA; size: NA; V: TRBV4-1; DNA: TGCGCCAGCAGCCAAGAGGGGAACAGGTATTCACCCCTCCACTTT; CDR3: CASSQEGNRYSPLHF
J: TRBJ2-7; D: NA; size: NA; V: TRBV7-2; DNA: TGTGCCAGCAGCGGGGCAGGGGCCGGGTACTACGAGCAGTACTTC; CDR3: CASSGAGAGYYEQYF
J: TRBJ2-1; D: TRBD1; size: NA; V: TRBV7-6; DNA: TGTGCCAGCAGCTTCTTACAGGGGGCTGGAGATGAGCAGTTCTTC; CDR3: CASSFLQGAGDEQFF
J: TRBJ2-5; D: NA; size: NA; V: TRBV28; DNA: TGTGCCAGCAAATCGGATCGGGCGGGAGACAGGGAGACCCAGTACTTC; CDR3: CASKSDRAGDRETQYF
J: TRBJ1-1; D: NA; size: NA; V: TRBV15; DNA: TGTGCCACCAGCAGAGATCTAGCGCCGATTGAAGCTTTCTTT; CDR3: CATSRDLAPIEAFF
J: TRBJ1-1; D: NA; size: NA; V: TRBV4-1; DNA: TGCGCCAGCAGCCAAAAGGAGCAGAACACTGAAGCTTTCTTT; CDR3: CASSQKEQNTEAFF
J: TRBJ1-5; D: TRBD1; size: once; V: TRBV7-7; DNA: TGTGCTAGCGGAATAGGGACAGGGGATCGGCGGAGCAATCAGCCCCAGCATTTT; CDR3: CASGIGTGDRRSNQPQHF
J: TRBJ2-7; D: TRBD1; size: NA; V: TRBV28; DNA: TGTGCCAGCAGGACGACAGGGCCAAATTACGAGCAGTACTTC; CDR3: CASRTTGPNYEQYF
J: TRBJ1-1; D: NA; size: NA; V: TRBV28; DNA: TGTGCCAGCAGTTTACGGCAGGTTACTGGTGAAGCTTTCTTT; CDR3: CASSLRQVTGEAFF